Each of the 17 T cell receptor beta chains below was sequenced from the same sample in a study of early T cells in non-severe SARS-CoV-2 infection. A single record per CDR3 protein comes from TCRdb applying MiXCR to the 5' RACE reads. Seen here are approximately 57,000 distinct CDR3 sequences, roughly an eighth observed once, and the top ten hold 1.3% to 1.5%. Source material: whole blood. The source of these receptors is an adult who was a healthcare worker with PCR-confirmed SARS-CoV-2 infection or an uninfected control (not recorded which).

This clonotype was counted a few times. The chain has TRBV4-1 and TRBJ2-1; 11 bases fit TRBD1. Germline assignment: CDR1 MGHRA and CDR2 YSYEKL. V was clipped by 3 bases and J by 10 bases; unmatched bases: 8. The CDR3 is 15 amino acids. CDR3 DNA: TGCGCCAGCAGCCACCTAGGACAGGGGGCTCCCGAGCAGTTCTTC. The encoded protein is CASSHLGQGAPEQFF.

The chain recombines TRBV11-3 with TRBJ2-7; D uncertain. The CDR3 is 13 residues long. Germline V gene sequence: CDR1 SGHNT, CDR2 YENEEA. V lost 6 bases, J lost 0 bases, and 9 bases lay in between. CDR3 bases: TGTGCCAGCAGTGGGCCCTACTCCTACGAGCAGTACTTC. Protein sequence: CASSGPYSYEQYF.

This clonotype occurred many times. The chain has TRBV19 and TRBJ1-5, with a possible D match to TRBD1 (6 bases). V shed 7 bases and J shed 0 bases, with 10 bases lying between them. From germline, CDR1 is LNHDA and CDR2 SQIVND (reference sequence). The CDR3 contains 14 residues. The CDR3 loop is CASNPTGSNQPQHF. CDR3 in DNA: TGTGCCAGTAATCCGACAGGTAGCAATCAGCCCCAGCATTTT. Looking up the rest from reference TRBV19 and TRBJ1-5 gives the full variable domain: DGGITQSPKYLFRKEGQNVTLSCEQNLNHDAMYWYRQDPGQGLRLIYYSQIVNDFQKGDIAEGYSVSREKKESFPLTVTSAQKNPTAFYLCASNPTGSNQPQHFGDGTRLSIL.

There are a few counts of this clonotype. V and J are TRBV7-9 and TRBJ2-5, with unresolved D. Germline values: CDR1 SEHNR, CDR2 FQNEAQ (reference sequence). The CDR3 length is 14 residues. Trimming removed 5 bases from V and 5 bases from J, with 15 bases in between. The CDR3 reads CASSPWRQAETQYF. CDR3 sequence (DNA): TGTGCCAGCAGCCCCTGGCGGCAGGCGGAGACCCAGTACTTC.

This clonotype was found many times. The genes are TRBV7-6 and TRBJ2-3; tentatively, D is TRBD2 (7 bases). Trimming shortened V by 1 base and J by 4 bases, and 12 bases separated the two germline ends. CDR1 SGHVS and CDR2 FNYEAQ come from the germline V gene. CDR3 size: 15 residues. The CDR3 here is CASSLGGGTADTQYF. CDR3 bases: TGTGCCAGCAGCTTAGGGGGGGGCACGGCAGATACGCAGTATTTT.

V usage is TRBV9 and J usage is TRBJ2-3; D remains unclear. Germline CDR1 reads SGDLS; CDR2 reads YYNGEE. This CDR3 region has 16 residues. V shed 3 bases and J shed 4 bases, with 18 bases lying between them. The CDR3: CASSGRRALTSDTQYF. In DNA, the CDR3 is TGTGCCAGCAGCGGACGCCGGGCACTTACATCAGATACGCAGTATTTT.

The chain carries TRBV29-1 and TRBJ1-2; possible D gene TRBD1, 5 bases. Germline V CDR1 and CDR2: SQVTM, ANQGSEA. Trimming left V 2 bases short and J 8 bases short, with 9 bases between. This CDR3 comprises 11 residues. The CDR3 protein is CSVESGRGYTF. The CDR3 DNA reads TGCAGCGTTGAATCAGGGAGAGGCTACACCTTC.

The CDR3 spells CASSLSGGGADTQYF. The CDR3 nucleotides read TGTGCCAGCAGCTTAAGCGGGGGGGGCGCAGATACGCAGTATTTT. The chain combines TRBV7-6 with TRBJ2-3; 10 nucleotides align to TRBD2. The V and J ends lost 2 bases and 4 bases, in that order; junction bases with no gene match: 3. The CDR3 has 15 amino acids. Germline assignment: CDR1 SGHVS and CDR2 FNYEAQ.

The CDR3 region has the DNA TGTGCCAGCAGCGCACGACTAGCGGGGGCCTCTCAAGAGACCCAGTACTTC. It is translated as CASSARLAGASQETQYF. The V gene is TRBV11-2, the J gene TRBJ2-5, with 12 bases fitting TRBD2. V lost 5 bases to trimming and J lost 2 bases; unmatched junction nucleotides: 9. Per germline, CDR1 SGHAT and CDR2 FQNNGV. There are 17 residues in the CDR3.

Only a few counts were recorded for this clonotype. V and J are TRBV7-2 and TRBJ2-1; D is unclear. Trimming shortened V by 1 base and J by 8 bases, and 15 bases separated the two germline ends. Germline V CDR1 and CDR2: SGHTA, FQGNSA. The CDR3 covers 15 residues. In nucleotides, the CDR3 is TGTGCCAGCAGCTTAGTCGCCCTACTTACCTATGAGCAGTTCTTC. Translation: CASSLVALLTYEQFF.

The chain links TRBV10-3 to TRBJ1-4, with D possibly being TRBD1 (6 bases). This CDR3 spans 15 amino acids. V was pared by 5 bases and J by 5 bases, with 15 bases between. CDR1 ENHRY and CDR2 SYGVKD come from the germline V gene. CDR3 sequence reads: CAISQNRAQNEKLFF. As DNA, the CDR3 is TGTGCCATCAGTCAAAACAGGGCCCAAAATGAAAAACTGTTTTTT.

This clonotype turned up a few times. The chain combines TRBV11-2 with TRBJ2-7; 8 bases agree with TRBD1. The CDR3 is 16 residues long. With 5 bases clipped from V and 2 bases from J, the junction kept 11 bases outside the gene matches. Germline-derived CDR1 and CDR2 are SGHAT and FQNNGV. CDR3 sequence reads: CASSTLTGARAYEQYF. CDR3 DNA sequence: TGTGCCAGCAGCACACTGACAGGGGCGAGGGCCTACGAGCAGTACTTC.

This clonotype was seen only a few times. This chain links TRBV12-3 or TRBV12-4 with TRBJ2-7; D may be TRBD1 (5 bases). This CDR3 is 14 amino acids long. The V gene lost 3 bases and the J gene lost 4 bases, with 13 bases spanning the gap. The CDR3 loop is CASSFRAGSYEQYF. The CDR3 bases are TGTGCCAGCAGTTTTAGGGCAGGGTCTTACGAGCAGTACTTC.

The chain combines TRBV7-3 with TRBJ2-3; D remains ambiguous. Germline lookup yields CDR1 SGHTA and CDR2 FQGTGA. The CDR3 runs to 16 residues. V lost 1 base to trimming and J lost 1 base, with 12 bases between them. For the CDR3, the DNA is TGTGCCAGCAGCTTAAGCCCCCTCTCACGCACAGATACGCAGTATTTT. Its protein is CASSLSPLSRTDTQYF.

This clonotype was detected only a few times. V usage is TRBV2 and J usage is TRBJ2-7, with a possible D match to TRBD2 (5 bases). V lost 5 bases and J 2 bases, leaving 19 bases between the germline ends. CDR1 is SNHLY and CDR2 is FYNNEI in the germline V gene. The CDR3 length is 16 residues. The CDR3 DNA is TGTGCCAGCAGTCAACTGATGGCGGGTCCCCCCTACGAGCAGTACTTC. It specifies CASSQLMAGPPYEQYF.

This clonotype came up many times. V is TRBV20-1 and J is TRBJ1-1; D remains ambiguous. The germline gives CDR1 DFQATT, CDR2 SNEGSKA (reference sequence). The V and J ends lost 5 bases and 1 base respectively, with 8 bases between them. This CDR3 spans 12 amino acids. CDR3: CSAQPQNTEAFF. CDR3 DNA: TGCAGTGCTCAGCCCCAGAACACTGAAGCTTTCTTT.

The genes are TRBV29-1 and TRBJ2-2; weak D call: TRBD2 (5 bases). Trimming cost V 0 bases and J 7 bases, with 15 bases left between them. This CDR3 has 15 amino acids. Germline CDR1 reads SQVTM; CDR2 reads ANQGSEA. This CDR3 is CSVEDPLAGHGELFF. For the CDR3, the DNA is TGCAGCGTTGAAGATCCCCTAGCCGGGCACGGGGAGCTGTTTTTT.